This TCR beta chain was obtained from a study of beta chain features in type 1 diabetes. Study summary: Across the samples, roughly 98,000,000 sorted cells were examined in total.

Study-level findings and limits: Patients' naive, central memory and regulatory TCRB repertoires appeared more alike than those of healthy donors. TCRB CDR3 length was moderately but significantly reduced in all four CD4+ subsets of Type 1 diabetes patients.

With regard to this clone: No antigen is known for it.

The authors reverse transcribed all of the isolated RNA, so sequencing captured expressed TCRB transcripts. TCRdb's table, derived via immunoSEQ multiplex PCR, lists solely in-frame clones and lacks some. The sample records around 14,000 clones, 60% to 80% being singletons. Every donor provided one heparinised blood draw, which averaged about 110 mL. The trim removed 4 bases at V and 12 bases at J, leaving 24 bases unmatched. Germline-derived CDR1 and CDR2 are SGHDT and YYEEEE. The CDR3 runs to 17 residues. The clonotype originates from a woman between 18 and 29 years old with type 1 diabetes. This sequence joins TRBV5-6 and TRBJ1-2, with TRBD1 matching over 7 bases. The sample consisted of stem cell memory CD4+ T cells from blood. The CDR3 DNA follows: TGTGCCAGCAGCCCCCGACAGGGACGACCGCCGGCGGGAAGTCACACCTTC. Amino acids: CASSPRQGRPPAGSHTF.